The next 19 T cell receptor beta chains were all read from a single sample in a study of blood T cell repertoires in COVID-19. TCRdb keeps only in-frame clones here, not all; method: immunoSEQ multiplex PCR. The table includes 200,000 to 300,000 clones, 83% detected once. Input material: PBMCs or T cells enriched from blood (not recorded which). Receptor source: a woman in her forties who had been exposed to COVID-19.

The rearrangement joins TRBV27 to TRBJ1-1; D is ambiguous. In germline, CDR1 is MNHEY, CDR2 SMNVEV (reference sequence). V lost 6 bases and J 1 base, leaving 18 bases between the germline ends. The length of the CDR3 is 16 residues. CDR3 region: CASSLRATTRNTEAFF. CDR3 nucleotides: TGTGCCAGCAGCCTCCGGGCGACTACCCGGAACACTGAAGCTTTCTTT.

The rearrangement joins TRBV3-1 (or the pseudogene TRBV3-2) to TRBJ2-4; the match to TRBD2 covers 7 bases. There are 15 residues in the CDR3. Germline CDR1 and CDR2: LGHDT and YNNKEL (reference sequence). V trimming: 4 bases; J trimming: 8 bases; junction bases outside the gene matches: 11. The CDR3 protein is CASSPRVGGEDIQYF. For the CDR3, the DNA is TGTGCCAGCAGCCCCCGGGTGGGGGGGGAGGACATTCAGTACTTC.

The chain links TRBV3-1 (or the pseudogene TRBV3-2) to TRBJ2-4; TRBD2 aligns across 7 bases. The CDR3 has 14 residues. Germline V gene lookup returns CDR1 LGHDT and CDR2 YNNKEL (reference sequence). V lost 3 bases, J lost 9 bases, and 8 bases stayed unmatched. CDR3 amino acids: CASSQREGPSIQYF. CDR3 coding DNA: TGTGCCAGCAGCCAGAGGGAGGGTCCGAGCATTCAGTACTTC.

This sequence joins TRBV5-6 and TRBJ2-3; 7 bases align to TRBD2. Germline-derived CDR1 and CDR2 are SGHDT and YYEEEE. Trimming cost V 4 bases and J 0 bases; bases outside gene matches: 11. There are 17 residues in the CDR3. The CDR3 DNA sequence: TGTGCCAGCAGCGGACTAGTCGGGGGTCCCAGCACAGATACGCAGTATTTT. Amino acids: CASSGLVGGPSTDTQYF. Combining the CDR3 with reference TRBV5-6 and TRBJ2-3 gives the whole variable domain DAGVTQSPTHLIKTRGQQVTLRCSPKSGHDTVSWYQQALGQGPQFIFQYYEEEERQRGNFPDRFSGHQFPNYSSELNVNALLLGDSALYLCASSGLVGGPSTDTQYFGPGTRLTVL.

V gene TRBV5-1 combines with J gene TRBJ1-6; 7 positions agree with TRBD1. V lost 5 bases to trimming and J lost 2 bases; unmatched junction nucleotides: 4. CDR1 SGHRS and CDR2 YFSETQ come from the germline V gene. The CDR3 contains 15 residues. CDR3 sequence reads: CASRWQGAYNSPLHF. In DNA form, the CDR3 reads TGCGCCAGCAGGTGGCAGGGGGCCTATAATTCACCCCTCCACTTT.

The chain carries TRBV28 and TRBJ1-5; D is possibly TRBD1 (6 bases). The germline gives CDR1 MDHEN, CDR2 SYDVKM. The V end was cut by 5 bases, the J end by 7 bases, with 15 bases between. This CDR3 has 14 amino acids. CDR3 DNA: TGTGCCAGCAGTGTAAGGGGGTCAGGCCAGCCCCAGCATTTT. Its protein product is CASSVRGSGQPQHF.

The CDR3 DNA reads TGTGCCAGTAGTCCTACTAGCGGGGACTCCTACGAGCAGTACTTC. It is translated as CASSPTSGDSYEQYF. The chain employs TRBV19 and TRBJ2-7; 10 bases are shared with TRBD2. The trim removed 5 bases at V and 0 bases at J, leaving 4 bases unmatched. Germline loops: CDR1 LNHDA, CDR2 SQIVND (reference sequence). The CDR3 is made up of 15 amino acids.

The rearrangement uses TRBV6-5 and TRBJ1-3; D might be TRBD1 (6 bases). Trimming left V 6 bases short and J 4 bases short, with 16 bases between. The CDR3 spans 15 residues. Germline CDR1 and CDR2: MNHEY and SVGAGI. CDR3 bases: TGTGCCAGCAGGGACTCCGGGGGGCCCGGAAACACCATATATTTT. Protein product: CASRDSGGPGNTIYF.

The V and J genes are TRBV5-1 and TRBJ2-5, with 8 bases matching TRBD2. The CDR3 sequence is 15 residues long. V lost 1 base and J lost 2; bases outside the gene matches: 4. Germline CDR1 and CDR2: SGHRS and YFSETQ. The CDR3 nucleotides are TGCGCCAGCAGCTTGTTGAGCGGGGGACAAGAGACCCAGTACTTC. This encodes CASSLLSGGQETQYF. Complete variable domain (other parts from reference TRBV5-1 and TRBJ2-5): KAGVTQTPRYLIKTRGQQVTLSCSPISGHRSVSWYQQTPGQGLQFLFEYFSETQRNKGNFPGRFSGRQFSNSRSEMNVSTLELGDSALYLCASSLLSGGQETQYFGPGTRLLVL.

The chain has TRBV7-6 and TRBJ1-6, with 9 bases lining up with TRBD1. This CDR3 region has 16 residues. Germline V CDR1 and CDR2: SGHVS, FNYEAQ. The J segment lost 9 bases and the V segment lost 4 bases, leaving 10 bases of the junction unmatched. For the CDR3, the DNA is TGTGCCAGCAGCTCTAACCCGGGACAGGGTCGTTCACCCCTCCACTTT. This gives the protein CASSSNPGQGRSPLHF.

This clone was detected many times. The V gene is TRBV30, the J gene TRBJ2-5; TRBD2 might be the D (6 bases). V was shortened by 3 bases and J by 0 bases, with 14 bases between the two germline ends. The CDR3 has 15 amino acids. Germline V CDR1 and CDR2: GTSNPN, SVGIG (reference sequence). This CDR3 reads CAWRNSGHYQETQYF. The CDR3 region has the DNA TGTGCCTGGAGGAATAGCGGACATTACCAAGAGACCCAGTACTTC. Drawing the rest from reference TRBV30 and TRBJ2-5, the complete variable domain is SQTIHQWPATLVQPVGSPLSLECTVEGTSNPNLYWYRQAAGRGLQLLFYSVGIGQISSEVPQNLSASRPQDRQFILSSKKLLLSDSGFYLCAWRNSGHYQETQYFGPGTRLLVL.

The chain couples TRBV12-5 to TRBJ1-2; 10 bases line up with TRBD1. This CDR3 spans 14 amino acids. Per the germline V gene, CDR1 is LGHNT and CDR2 is FRNRAP. V was pared by 2 bases and J by 8 bases, with 5 bases of the junction left unmatched. CDR3: CASGLYGQGVGYTF. CDR3 nucleotide sequence: TGTGCTAGTGGTTTGTACGGACAGGGGGTGGGCTACACCTTC. The variable domain in full, with the rest retrieved from reference TRBV12-5 and TRBJ1-2, is DARVTQTPRHKVTEMGQEVTMRCQPILGHNTVFWYRQTMMQGLELLAYFRNRAPLDDSGMPKDRFSAEMPDATLATLKIQPSEPRDSAVYFCASGLYGQGVGYTFGSGTRLTVV.

The gene calls are TRBV13 and TRBJ2-3; 8 bases fit TRBD1. This CDR3 region has 15 residues. Trimming removed 5 bases from V and 2 bases from J; junction bases left unmatched: 6. Germline values: CDR1 PRHDT, CDR2 FYEKMQ (reference sequence). The CDR3: CASSTRTGHTDTQYF. CDR3 bases: TGTGCCAGCAGCACTCGGACAGGGCACACAGATACGCAGTATTTT.

V gene TRBV2 combines with J gene TRBJ1-5; unclear D gene. Germline-derived CDR1 and CDR2 are SNHLY and FYNNEI. There are 14 residues in the CDR3. V gave up 4 bases and J gave up 4 bases, with 11 bases separating them. Written as DNA, the CDR3 is TGTGCCAGCAGTGGGGCCACCTATAATCAGCCCCAGCATTTT. It is translated as CASSGATYNQPQHF.

The V gene is TRBV7-2, the J gene TRBJ1-1; TRBD1 agrees at 9 bases. Unmatched junction bases numbered 7, after V lost 4 bases and J lost 7 bases. Germline lookup yields CDR1 SGHTA and CDR2 FQGNSA. The length of the CDR3 is 14 residues. CDR3 sequence reads: CASSSGQGTVEAFF. The CDR3 DNA follows: TGTGCCAGCAGCTCGGGACAGGGAACGGTTGAAGCTTTCTTT.

J is TRBJ1-5 and V is TRBV28; D is possibly TRBD1 (6 bases). The CDR3 length is 14 residues. Germline-derived CDR1 and CDR2 are MDHEN and SYDVKM. The ends were cut back, 1 base at V and 10 bases at J, with 14 bases in the middle. The CDR3 nucleotides are TGTGCCAGCAGTTTATTCAGGAGGGGGGGACCCCAGCATTTT. Translation gives CASSLFRRGGPQHF. Complete variable domain (other parts from reference TRBV28 and TRBJ1-5): DVKVTQSSRYLVKRTGEKVFLECVQDMDHENMFWYRQDPGLGLRLIYFSYDVKMKEKGDIPEGYSVSREKKERFSLILESASTNQTSMYLCASSLFRRGGPQHFGDGTRLSIL.

This clone appeared a single time. The chain recombines TRBV7-2 with TRBJ2-1, with TRBD2 matching over 9 bases. This CDR3 contains 15 residues. V dropped 1 base and J dropped 8; count of bases not matched to a gene: 6. In germline, CDR1 is SGHTA, CDR2 FQGNSA. CDR3 DNA sequence: TGTGCCAGCAGCTTAGAGGGAGCGGGGGGCGATGAGCAGTTCTTC. It encodes CASSLEGAGGDEQFF.

To note about this clone: This may stem from a read error, because a much larger clone lies one nucleotide away. The chain employs TRBV19 and TRBJ1-5; 7 nucleotides align to TRBD1. From germline, CDR1 is LNHDA and CDR2 SQIVND (reference sequence). V shed 3 bases and J 2 bases; nucleotides not matched to a gene: 1. The CDR3 has 14 amino acids. Here the CDR3 DNA reads TGTGCCAGTAGTATCACAGGGGGCAATCAGCCCCAGCATTTT. Translating gives CASSITGGNQPQHF. The full variable domain, in which reference TRBV19 and TRBJ1-5 provide the parts outside the CDR3, is DGGITQSPKYLFRKEGQNVTLSCEQNLNHDAMYWYRQDPGQGLRLIYYSQIVNDFQKGDIAEGYSVSREKKESFPLTVTSAQKNPTAFYLCASSITGGNQPQHFGDGTRLSIL.

The rearrangement uses TRBV11-2 and TRBJ2-7; 7 bases align to TRBD2. Trimming at V came to 6 bases and at J to 4 bases, leaving 12 bases not matched to a gene. The germline V gene has CDR1 SGHAT and CDR2 FQNNGV. The CDR3 is 15 residues long. This chain's CDR3 is CASRSWYGTTYEQYF. CDR3 in DNA: TGTGCCAGCAGGTCTTGGTACGGGACTACGTACGAGCAGTACTTC. The full variable domain, its missing parts supplied by reference TRBV11-2 and TRBJ2-7, is EAGVAQSPRYKIIEKRQSVAFWCNPISGHATLYWYQQILGQGPKLLIQFQNNGVVDDSQLPKDRFSAERLKGVDSTLKIQPAKLEDSAVYLCASRSWYGTTYEQYFGPGTRLTVT.